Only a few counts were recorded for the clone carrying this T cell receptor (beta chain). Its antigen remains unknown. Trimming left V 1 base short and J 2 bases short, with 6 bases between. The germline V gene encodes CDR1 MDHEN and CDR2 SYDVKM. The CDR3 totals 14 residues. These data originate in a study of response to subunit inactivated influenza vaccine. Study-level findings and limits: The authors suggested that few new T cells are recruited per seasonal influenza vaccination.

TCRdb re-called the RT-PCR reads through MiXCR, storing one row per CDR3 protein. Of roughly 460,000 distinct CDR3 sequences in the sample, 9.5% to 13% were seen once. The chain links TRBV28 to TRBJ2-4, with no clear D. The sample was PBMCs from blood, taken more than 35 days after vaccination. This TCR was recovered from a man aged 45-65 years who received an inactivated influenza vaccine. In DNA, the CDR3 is TGTGCCAGCAGTTTATTTGGGTCCAAAAACATTCAGTACTTC. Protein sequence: CASSLFGSKNIQYF. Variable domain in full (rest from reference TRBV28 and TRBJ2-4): DVKVTQSSRYLVKRTGEKVFLECVQDMDHENMFWYRQDPGLGLRLIYFSYDVKMKEKGDIPEGYSVSREKKERFSLILESASTNQTSMYLCASSLFGSKNIQYFGAGTRLSVL.